These 17 T cell receptor beta chains were all obtained from the same sample, sequenced in a study of blood T cell repertoires in COVID-19. The protocol was immunoSEQ multiplex PCR, while the TCRdb copy is restricted to in-frame clones and leaves out a portion. The table shows about 360,000 clones, with 86% occurring only once. The sample consisted of peripheral blood. The receptors originated from a woman between 55 and 75 years old with COVID-19, enrolled during active disease.

CDR3 residues: CASSYSRWRANTEAFF. In DNA form, the CDR3 reads TGTGCCAGCAGTTACTCGAGGTGGAGGGCGAACACTGAAGCTTTCTTT. J is TRBJ1-1 and V is TRBV6-5; unclear D gene. Germline V gives CDR1 MNHEY, CDR2 SVGAGI. This CDR3 spans 16 amino acids. With 0 bases removed from V and 1 base from J, the gap between germline ends came to 12 bases.

This sequence joins TRBV4-1 and TRBJ2-7, with TRBD1 identical over 8 bases. V lost 4 bases, J lost 2 bases, and 13 bases stayed unmatched. CDR1 and CDR2 (germline): MGHRA, YSYEKL. This CDR3 comprises 17 residues. The CDR3 loop is CASSRFQGAVYPYEQYF. CDR3 nucleotide sequence: TGCGCCAGCAGCCGATTTCAGGGGGCGGTTTATCCCTACGAGCAGTACTTC.

In this sample, this clone turned up a few times. The chain is built from TRBV6-5 and TRBJ2-7; TRBD1 matches at 7 bases. V trimming: 7 bases; J trimming: 3 bases; junction bases outside the gene matches: 9. Germline CDR1 and CDR2: MNHEY and SVGAGI. CDR3 length: 14 residues. CDR3 amino acids: CASNIRQGGYEQYF. DNA of the CDR3: TGTGCCAGCAACATACGACAGGGCGGCTACGAGCAGTACTTC.

This clone was seen only once. This rearrangement joins TRBV18 to TRBJ2-7; 9 nucleotides line up with TRBD1. J lost 6 bases, V lost 3 bases, and 12 bases had no gene match. This CDR3 has 16 residues. The V gene's germline CDR1 is KGHSH and CDR2 LQKENI. The CDR3 bases are TGTGCCAGCTCACCGGAATCGACAGGGGGAGGTGGCGAGCAGTACTTC. It is translated as CASSPESTGGGGEQYF.

The chain is built from TRBV7-3 and TRBJ2-2, with a tentative D call TRBD2 (5 bases). The V end was cut by 5 bases, the J end by 7 bases, with 11 bases between. Germline-derived CDR1 and CDR2 are SGHTA and FQGTGA. The CDR3 extends over 13 amino acids. The CDR3 nucleotides are TGTGCCAGCAGCCTAGCCGTCAACGGGGAGCTGTTTTTT. This gives the protein CASSLAVNGELFF.

The rearrangement uses TRBV5-6 and TRBJ2-3; 9 nucleotides line up with TRBD1. The V gene's germline CDR1 is SGHDT and CDR2 YYEEEE. V shed 2 bases, J shed 4 bases, and the junction held 5 bases outside the gene matches. The CDR3 consists of 15 residues. The DNA of the CDR3 is TGTGCCAGCAGCTTTGGGACAGGGATGGCAGATACGCAGTATTTT. Amino acid sequence: CASSFGTGMADTQYF.

V gene TRBV10-3 combines with J gene TRBJ1-5, with D possibly matching TRBD1 (5 bases). Between the trimmed V and J ends, which lost 2 bases and 6 bases, there was a span of 11 bases. The CDR3 covers 14 residues. The germline gives CDR1 ENHRY, CDR2 SYGVKD. Here the CDR3 DNA reads TGTGCCATCAGTGAGGTGGAGGGGCGTCAGCCCCAGCATTTT. Its translation is CAISEVEGRQPQHF.

This clone was observed a few times. V is TRBV7-8 and J is TRBJ2-7; 12 positions agree with TRBD2. The CDR3 contains 18 residues. V dropped 1 base and J dropped 2; count of bases not matched to a gene: 9. Germline CDR1 reads SGHVS; CDR2 reads FQNEAQ. CDR3 in amino acids: CASSLVYLAGGPPYEQYF. The CDR3 bases are TGTGCCAGCAGCTTAGTATACCTAGCGGGGGGGCCCCCCTACGAGCAGTACTTC.

The V gene is TRBV30, the J gene TRBJ2-3; no firm D call. V dropped 4 bases and J dropped 2 bases, with 13 bases sitting between them. Germline loops: CDR1 GTSNPN, CDR2 SVGIG (reference sequence). This CDR3 is built from 14 residues. CDR3 region: CAWNLGLFTDTQYF. The DNA for the CDR3 is TGTGCCTGGAACCTAGGTTTATTCACAGATACGCAGTATTTT.

The rearrangement links TRBV5-4 to TRBJ2-7; 8 bases are shared with TRBD1. With V trimmed by 4 bases and J by 2 bases, 5 bases remained unmatched. The germline CDR1 and CDR2 sequences are SGHNT and YYREEE (reference sequence). This CDR3 is built from 14 residues. The CDR3 region has the DNA TGTGCCAGCAGCAAGGGACAGGAAACCTACGAGCAGTACTTC. Translating gives CASSKGQETYEQYF.

V and J are TRBV15 and TRBJ1-2; D is undetermined. V was cut by 0 bases and J by 4 bases, with 12 bases left in between. This CDR3 spans 15 amino acids. In germline, CDR1 is LNHNV, CDR2 YYDKDF (reference sequence). The CDR3 sequence is CATSRERSLFYGYTF. The CDR3, as DNA: TGTGCCACCAGCAGAGAAAGATCACTATTCTATGGCTACACCTTC.

This clone occurred a few times. This chain joins TRBV10-1 and TRBJ2-2; 7 bases agree with TRBD1. The V segment lost 9 bases and the J segment 0 bases; nucleotides outside the gene matches: 7. The CDR3 consists of 15 residues. Germline CDR1 is WNHNN and CDR2 is SYGVQD (reference sequence). As DNA, the CDR3 is TGCGCCAGTTCCACCGGGACAGCGAACACCGGGGAGCTGTTTTTT. Translation gives CASSTGTANTGELFF.

This rearrangement joins TRBV7-9 to TRBJ2-3, with 9 nucleotides matching TRBD2. Trimming at V came to 1 base and at J to 4 bases, leaving 9 bases not matched to a gene. This CDR3 comprises 17 residues. CDR1 SEHNR and CDR2 FQNEAQ come from the germline V gene (reference sequence). CDR3 DNA sequence: TGTGCCAGCAGCTTAGGTCTAGCGGGGCCCCGGGCAGATACGCAGTATTTT. It is translated as CASSLGLAGPRADTQYF.

This chain connects TRBV7-2 to TRBJ1-4; TRBD1 matches at 12 bases. Germline trimming cut 3 bases from V and 10 bases from J; bases unmatched to any gene: 6. The CDR3 runs 15 residues. Germline CDR1 and CDR2: SGHTA and FQGNSA. The CDR3 is CASSLGGTGGGKLFF. Written as DNA, the CDR3 is TGTGCCAGCAGCTTGGGCGGGACAGGGGGCGGAAAACTGTTTTTT. The full variable domain, with the rest looked up from reference TRBV7-2 and TRBJ1-4, is GAGVSQSPSNKVTEKGKDVELRCDPISGHTALYWYRQSLGQGLEFLIYFQGNSAPDKSGLPSDRFSAERTGGSVSTLTIQRTQQEDSAVYLCASSLGGTGGGKLFFGSGTQLSVL.

The chain uses TRBV5-8 and TRBJ2-3; D gene ambiguous. The V gene lost 4 bases and the J gene lost 5 bases, with 14 bases spanning the gap. Germline lookup yields CDR1 SGHTS and CDR2 YDEGEE. This CDR3 is 14 amino acids long. CDR3: CASSVVPFEDTQYF. CDR3 nucleotide sequence: TGTGCCAGCAGCGTAGTCCCTTTTGAAGATACGCAGTATTTT.

This clone was seen a single time. This sequence joins TRBV4-1 and TRBJ2-4; 7 bases map to TRBD1. The CDR3 contains 17 residues. Germline-derived CDR1 and CDR2 are MGHRA and YSYEKL. V was pared by 0 bases and J by 2 bases, with 7 bases of the junction left unmatched. The CDR3 sequence: CASSQDHPQGTKNIQYF. The CDR3 nucleotides read TGCGCCAGCAGCCAAGACCACCCACAGGGGACCAAAAACATTCAGTACTTC.

This clone appeared once. The gene calls are TRBV5-1 and TRBJ2-1, with D unresolved. Looked up from germline, CDR1 is SGHRS and CDR2 is YFSETQ. V was clipped by 3 bases and J by 0 bases, with 13 bases between them. The length of the CDR3 is 16 residues. The CDR3 spells CASSSVTGFSYNEQFF. CDR3 DNA: TGCGCCAGCAGCTCCGTGACGGGTTTCTCCTACAATGAGCAGTTCTTC.